The T cell receptor (beta chain) under discussion was sequenced for a study of vaccination effects on CD4 cells after COVID-19. Study-wide background: The median interval between the second dose and post-vaccine sampling was 72 days. Study findings and constraints: The study, lacking early post-infection timepoints, had few convalescent patients.

The table came from immunoSEQ multiplex PCR; TCRdb's copy has only in-frame clones and leaves some out. The sample carries tens of thousands of clones, over 60% recorded once. This CDR3 region has 15 residues. Germline loops: CDR1 KGHSH, CDR2 LQKENI. Deletions cut 3 bases from V and 4 bases from J, with 15 bases between. A word on this clone: The antigen is undetermined.

ViraFEST assay sequencing came after antigen-specific CD4+ T cells were expanded with viral peptide pools. Researchers isolated CD4+ T cells once about eleven days of culture had elapsed. The participants, recipients of two vaccine doses, got either BNT162b2 or mRNA-1273. Roughly 1.9 million PBMC per well received about 10 IU/ml IL-2 and roughly 9.2 ug/ml peptides in culture. Half the medium was swapped for IL-2 medium on days 3 and 7. The chain carries TRBV18 and TRBJ1-1; D not resolved. The source was CD4+ T cells from PBMCs cultured with HCoV-NL63 spike peptides, collected after COVID-19 vaccination. The sequence was obtained from a human donor who received a COVID-19 vaccine. The CDR3 DNA reads TGTGCCAGCTCACCGATTTTGACACCGACCACTGAAGCTTTCTTT. It codes for CASSPILTPTTEAFF. The variable domain in full, with the rest retrieved from reference TRBV18 and TRBJ1-1, is NAGVMQNPRHLVRRRGQEARLRCSPMKGHSHVYWYRQLPEEGLKFMVYLQKENIIDESGMPKERFSAEFPKEGPSILRIQQVVRGDSAAYFCASSPILTPTTEAFFGQGTRLTVV.